The subject of this entry is one TCR beta chain. The CDR3 sequence is 12 residues long. Trimming took 3 bases from V and 12 from J; bases not matched to a gene: 5. The germline CDR1 and CDR2 sequences are MDHEN and SYDVKM. The data stem from a study of blood T cell repertoires in COVID-19. Profiling relied on immunoSEQ multiplex PCR, and the TCRdb table lists in-frame clones only, not all of them. The repertoire holds around 41,000 clones, with around 80% as singletons. This rearrangement joins TRBV28 to TRBJ1-1; TRBD1 matches 9 bases. The sequence was obtained from a woman older than 75 with active or convalescent COVID-19. The source material was peripheral blood. This chain's CDR3 is CASSLGQGRSFF. The CDR3, as DNA: TGTGCCAGCAGTTTGGGACAGGGACGCTCTTTCTTT.